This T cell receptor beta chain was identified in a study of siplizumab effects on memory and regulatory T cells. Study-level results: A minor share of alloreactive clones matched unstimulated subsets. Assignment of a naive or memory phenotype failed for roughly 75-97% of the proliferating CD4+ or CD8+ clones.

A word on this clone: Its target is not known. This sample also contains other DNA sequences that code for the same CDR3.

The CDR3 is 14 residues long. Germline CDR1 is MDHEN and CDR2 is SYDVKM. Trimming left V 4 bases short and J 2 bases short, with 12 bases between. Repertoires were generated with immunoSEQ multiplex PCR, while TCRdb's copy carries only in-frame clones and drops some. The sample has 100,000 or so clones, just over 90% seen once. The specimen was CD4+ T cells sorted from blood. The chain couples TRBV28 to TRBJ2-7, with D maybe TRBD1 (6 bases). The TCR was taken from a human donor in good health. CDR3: CASSSGQGTYEQYF. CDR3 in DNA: TGTGCCAGCAGTTCGGGGCAGGGGACCTACGAGCAGTACTTC.